This T cell receptor (beta chain) was captured in a study of T-cell reconstitution after alpha-beta-depleted transplantation in children. Unique molecular identifiers were incorporated during preparation of the TCRbeta library. TCRdb recomputed calls from the PCR reads with MiXCR, one row per CDR3 protein. This sample has about 170,000 distinct CDR3 sequences, with approximately 10% found just once. The material sequenced was PBMCs, taken before TCRalphabeta/CD19-depleted stem cell transplant. The receptor's source is a boy between 2 and 10 years old with acute myeloid leukemia, due to receive a stem cell transplant.

CDR3 amino acids: CASSTPPGWAFF. As DNA, the CDR3 is TGTGCCAGCAGCACCCCTCCCGGGTGGGCTTTCTTT. The chain links TRBV28 to TRBJ1-1, with no clear D. Germline assignment: CDR1 MDHEN and CDR2 SYDVKM. V gave up 6 bases and J gave up 11 bases, with 16 bases separating them. CDR3 size: 12 residues.